The 19 T cell receptor beta chains below all came from one sample that was sequenced in a study of blood T cell repertoires in COVID-19 (dated by TCRdb to about 2020). Receptor amplification or capture employed the immunoSEQ multiplex PCR assay. Drawn from immuneACCESS, this table holds only the in-frame rearrangements with V and J called that TCRdb kept. Clones are partly lost; checked studies trace under half to an unresolved V gene and leave the rest unexplained. Present in this sample are approximately 160,000 clones, around 84% of which were seen just once. Jointly, the top ten make up about 7.7% of the sample. Sequencing was performed on PBMCs or T cells enriched from blood (not recorded which). Receptors originate from a man in his fifties or sixties who had recovered from COVID-19.

The chain uses TRBV6-5 and TRBJ2-6, with a tentative D call TRBD2 (5 bases). The CDR3 has 14 amino acids. The V gene lost 6 bases and the J gene lost 4 bases, with 10 bases spanning the gap. Germline V CDR1 and CDR2: MNHEY, SVGAGI. DNA of the CDR3: TGTGCCAGCAGCCGGGGATCCGGGGCCAACGTCCTGACTTTC. The encoded protein is CASSRGSGANVLTF.

The rearrangement joins TRBV7-2 to TRBJ2-7; TRBD1 matches 9 bases. From germline, CDR1 is SGHTA and CDR2 FQGNSA. The J segment lost 3 bases and the V segment lost 8 bases, leaving 14 bases of the junction unmatched. The CDR3 is 16 residues long. The CDR3 is CASGEHRDRVFYEQYF. As DNA, the CDR3 is TGTGCCAGCGGGGAACACCGGGACAGGGTATTCTACGAGCAGTACTTC.

This clone was recorded a few times. V is TRBV3-1 (or the pseudogene TRBV3-2) and J is TRBJ2-7; the D is unclear. The CDR3 length is 13 residues. Germline-derived CDR1 and CDR2 are LGHDT and YNNKEL (reference sequence). V lost 4 bases, J lost 9 bases, and 16 bases lay in between. CDR3 amino acids: CASSRSLALPQYF. The CDR3 nucleotides read TGTGCCAGCAGCCGCTCTTTGGCCCTTCCGCAGTACTTC.

The V call is TRBV2, the J call TRBJ1-1; D call uncertain. Germline CDR1 reads SNHLY; CDR2 reads FYNNEI. V lost 3 bases to trimming and J lost 3 bases, with 11 bases between them. The CDR3 is 14 amino acids. The CDR3 spells CASSDKSRDTEAFF. Here the CDR3 DNA reads TGTGCCAGCAGTGACAAGTCGAGGGACACTGAAGCTTTCTTT.

This chain joins TRBV19 and TRBJ1-4, with TRBD1 identical over 8 bases. The CDR3 length is 15 residues. Germline V lookup: CDR1 LNHDA, CDR2 SQIVND (reference sequence). The J segment lost 2 bases and the V segment lost 5 bases, leaving 4 bases of the junction unmatched. In DNA, the CDR3 is TGTGCCAGTAGTCCTTACAGGGGGACTAATGAAAAACTGTTTTTT. This codes for CASSPYRGTNEKLFF.

The V gene is TRBV2, the J gene TRBJ2-5; D is unclear. This CDR3 comprises 13 residues. Trimming took off 3 bases at V and 0 bases at J, with 5 bases between the two ends. Looked up from germline, CDR1 is SNHLY and CDR2 is FYNNEI. The CDR3 DNA reads TGTGCCAGCAGTGAGTCGTACCAAGAGACCCAGTACTTC. It translates to CASSESYQETQYF. Using reference TRBV2 and TRBJ2-5 for the parts outside the CDR3, the full variable domain is EPEVTQTPSHQVTQMGQEVILRCVPISNHLYFYWYRQILGQKVEFLVSFYNNEISEKSEIFDDQFSVERPDGSNFTLKIRSTKLEDSAMYFCASSESYQETQYFGPGTRLLVL.

J is TRBJ1-1 and V is TRBV10-3, with unresolved D. Trimming cost V 1 base and J 5 bases, with 8 bases left between them. This CDR3 region has 13 residues. The V gene's germline CDR1 is ENHRY and CDR2 SYGVKD. CDR3: CAISEFTGTEAFF. The CDR3 DNA sequence: TGTGCCATCAGTGAGTTTACGGGGACTGAAGCTTTCTTT.

The rearrangement links TRBV2 to TRBJ1-1; the D gene is possibly TRBD1 (5 bases). The CDR3 length is 14 residues. Per the germline V gene, CDR1 is SNHLY and CDR2 is FYNNEI. V lost 6 bases and J 2 bases, leaving 13 bases between the germline ends. The CDR3 spells CASRAGLANTEAFF. CDR3 nucleotides: TGTGCCAGCAGAGCAGGGTTGGCTAACACTGAAGCTTTCTTT.

The chain recombines TRBV18 with TRBJ2-7; 8 bases are shared with TRBD2. Germline V gene sequence: CDR1 KGHSH, CDR2 LQKENI. The CDR3 spans 14 residues. V shed 0 bases and J 5 bases; nucleotides not matched to a gene: 3. CDR3 nucleotides: TGTGCCAGCTCACCACCCAGCGGGGGCAACGAGCAGTACTTC. It yields the protein CASSPPSGGNEQYF. Full variable domain (outside the CDR3, taken from reference TRBV18 and TRBJ2-7): NAGVMQNPRHLVRRRGQEARLRCSPMKGHSHVYWYRQLPEEGLKFMVYLQKENIIDESGMPKERFSAEFPKEGPSILRIQQVVRGDSAAYFCASSPPSGGNEQYFGPGTRLTVT.

V usage is TRBV5-1 and J usage is TRBJ1-2, with 9 nucleotides matching TRBD1. Germline trimming cut 4 bases from V and 2 bases from J; bases unmatched to any gene: 6. The CDR3 consists of 15 residues. Germline-derived CDR1 and CDR2 are SGHRS and YFSETQ. CDR3 protein: CASSPGQGANYGYTF. In DNA, the CDR3 is TGCGCCAGCAGCCCGGGACAGGGAGCCAACTATGGCTACACCTTC.

The V and J genes are TRBV4-1 and TRBJ1-2, with D unresolved. V was pared by 1 base and J by 8 bases, with 17 bases between. The CDR3 is made up of 15 amino acids. CDR1 and CDR2 from the germline V gene are MGHRA and YSYEKL. CDR3 coding DNA: TGCGCCAGCAGCCAAGCGCGGTATGCGGGTGAGGGCTACACCTTC. Its translation: CASSQARYAGEGYTF.

V and J are TRBV5-8 and TRBJ2-7; D possibly corresponds to TRBD1 (6 bases). With 5 bases removed from V and 0 bases from J, the gap between germline ends came to 15 bases. The CDR3 is made up of 15 amino acids. Germline V gives CDR1 SGHTS, CDR2 YDEGEE. CDR3 nucleotide sequence: TGTGCCAGCAGTTCCCTTGACAGGAGCTCCTACGAGCAGTACTTC. It is translated as CASSSLDRSSYEQYF.

The chain employs TRBV19 and TRBJ1-2, with D possibly matching TRBD1 (5 bases). The CDR3 totals 16 residues. Trimming shortened V by 5 bases and J by 5 bases, and 21 bases separated the two germline ends. Germline V gives CDR1 LNHDA, CDR2 SQIVND (reference sequence). In DNA, the CDR3 is TGTGCCAGTAGTCCCCGGTTAGGGGCAGGGTATTATGGCTACACCTTC. Amino acid sequence: CASSPRLGAGYYGYTF.

V usage is TRBV5-1 and J usage is TRBJ2-2; TRBD1 matches 7 bases. This CDR3 is built from 14 residues. Germline V gives CDR1 SGHRS, CDR2 YFSETQ. V dropped 3 bases and J dropped 5; count of bases not matched to a gene: 4. CDR3 loop: CASSSQGTTGELFF. Written as DNA, the CDR3 is TGCGCCAGCAGCTCACAGGGGACGACCGGGGAGCTGTTTTTT.

The V call is TRBV30, the J call TRBJ2-2, with TRBD1 identical over 7 bases. Germline CDR1 is GTSNPN and CDR2 is SVGIG (reference sequence). Trimming took 1 base from V and 0 from J; bases not matched to a gene: 8. The length of the CDR3 is 17 residues. The CDR3 is CAWSARTGVSNTGELFF. The CDR3 bases are TGTGCCTGGAGTGCCAGGACAGGCGTATCGAACACCGGGGAGCTGTTTTTT.

The V call is TRBV6-6, the J call TRBJ1-2; D not certain. CDR1 is MNHNY and CDR2 is SVGAGI in the germline V gene (reference sequence). The CDR3 extends over 18 amino acids. V lost 5 bases, J lost 0 bases, and 22 bases lay in between. The chain's CDR3 is CASSPLATRAYPNYGYTF. The CDR3 bases are TGTGCCAGCAGTCCTCTAGCGACTCGGGCCTATCCTAACTATGGCTACACCTTC.

V gene TRBV7-8 combines with J gene TRBJ2-2, with D tentatively TRBD2 (5 bases). V was clipped by 5 bases and J by 5 bases, with 18 bases between them. Germline values: CDR1 SGHVS, CDR2 FQNEAQ. The CDR3 consists of 16 residues. CDR3 residues: CASSLQWRAGTGELFF. Here the CDR3 DNA reads TGTGCCAGCAGCCTCCAATGGCGGGCTGGTACCGGGGAGCTGTTTTTT.

The chain employs TRBV19 and TRBJ1-2; a possible D gene is TRBD1 (6 bases). Between the trimmed V and J ends, which lost 6 bases and 4 bases, there was a span of 15 bases. Germline V gene lookup returns CDR1 LNHDA and CDR2 SQIVND (reference sequence). The length of the CDR3 is 14 residues. CDR3 nucleotide sequence: TGTGCCAGTAGGGACCGGGACAAAGCCTATGGCTACACCTTC. It codes for CASRDRDKAYGYTF.

The J gene is TRBJ2-5, the V gene TRBV7-9; D not resolved. The CDR3 is 14 residues long. Germline values: CDR1 SEHNR, CDR2 FQNEAQ (reference sequence). The V and J ends lost 0 bases and 5 bases respectively, with 10 bases between them. The CDR3 here is CASSLAGPPETQYF. The DNA for the CDR3 is TGTGCCAGCAGCTTAGCGGGCCCGCCCGAGACCCAGTACTTC.